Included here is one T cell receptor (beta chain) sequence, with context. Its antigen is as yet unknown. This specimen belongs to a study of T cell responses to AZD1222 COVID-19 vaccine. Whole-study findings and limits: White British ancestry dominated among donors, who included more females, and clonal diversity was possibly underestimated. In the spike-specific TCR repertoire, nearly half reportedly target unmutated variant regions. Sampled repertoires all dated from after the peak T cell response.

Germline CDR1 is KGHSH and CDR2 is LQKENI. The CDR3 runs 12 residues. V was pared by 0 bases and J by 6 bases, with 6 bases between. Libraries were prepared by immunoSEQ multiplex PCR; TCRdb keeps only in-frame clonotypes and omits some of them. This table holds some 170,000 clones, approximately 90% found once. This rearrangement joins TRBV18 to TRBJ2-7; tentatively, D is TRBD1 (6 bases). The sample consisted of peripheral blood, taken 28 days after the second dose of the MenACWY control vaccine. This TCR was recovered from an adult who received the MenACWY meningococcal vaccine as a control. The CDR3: CASSPPTGEQYF. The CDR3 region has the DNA TGTGCCAGCTCACCACCGACAGGCGAGCAGTACTTC.